One and the same sample provided the 20 T cell receptor beta chains below, sequenced in a study of T-cell memory formation after mild COVID-19. Each CDR3 protein is one row after TCRdb ran MiXCR on the 5' RACE reads. Among 260,000 or so distinct CDR3 sequences listed, approximately 16% were seen once. Sequenced sample: PBMCs or a T cell subset sorted from them (not recorded which). The origin of the receptors is a man aged 18 to 35 who had mild COVID-19 (a few samples of this study predate the infection). Cell type and time point are not known.

Only a few counts were recorded for this clonotype. The chain couples TRBV7-2 to TRBJ1-2; D remains ambiguous. From germline, CDR1 is SGHTA and CDR2 FQGNSA. This CDR3 has 13 amino acids. Between the trimmed V and J ends, which lost 5 bases and 8 bases, there was a span of 15 bases. The CDR3 coding sequence is TGTGCCAGCAGCCCGGGTGAGGGTCACGGCTACACCTTC. This encodes CASSPGEGHGYTF.

This clonotype was picked up a small number of times. J is TRBJ1-5 and V is TRBV24-1; no clear D gene. The CDR3 contains 13 residues. Trimming cost V 1 base and J 5 bases, with 5 bases left between them. The germline V gene has CDR1 KGHDR and CDR2 SFDVKD. The DNA of the CDR3 is TGTGCCACCAGTGATTTCCCGGATCAGCCCCAGCATTTT. Translation: CATSDFPDQPQHF.

V usage is TRBV6-1 and J usage is TRBJ1-2, with D possibly matching TRBD1 (6 bases). The V gene lost 6 bases and the J gene lost 2 bases, with 7 bases spanning the gap. The CDR3 extends over 12 amino acids. Germline CDR1 MNHNS, CDR2 SASEGT. The CDR3 DNA reads as TGTGCCAGCAGCAGGGGAAACTATGGCTACACCTTC. It codes for CASSRGNYGYTF.

The chain uses TRBV20-1 and TRBJ2-1; possibly TRBD1 for D (6 bases). Trimming took off 4 bases at V and 10 bases at J, with 23 bases between the two ends. CDR1 and CDR2 from the germline V gene are DFQATT and SNEGSKA (reference sequence). This CDR3 is built from 15 residues. The CDR3 DNA follows: TGCAGTGCTATATACAGGGCCTTCCCACTGGGGGAGCAGTTCTTC. Protein product: CSAIYRAFPLGEQFF.

The chain uses TRBV7-2 and TRBJ1-6; TRBD1 aligns across 9 bases. CDR3 size: 21 residues. V shed 4 bases, J shed 0 bases, and the junction held 16 bases outside the gene matches. Germline loops: CDR1 SGHTA, CDR2 FQGNSA. The CDR3 spells CASSYRTGRTGDPSYNSPLHF. In nucleotides, the CDR3 is TGTGCCAGCAGCTACCGGACGGGGAGGACAGGGGACCCCTCCTATAATTCACCCCTCCACTTT.

The J gene is TRBJ1-5, the V gene TRBV5-4, with D possibly matching TRBD1 (6 bases). Trimming removed 0 bases from V and 12 bases from J, with 13 bases in between. The CDR3 spans 13 residues. Per germline, CDR1 SGHNT and CDR2 YYREEE (reference sequence). This CDR3 is CASSLEGGGDQHF. The CDR3 DNA sequence: TGTGCCAGCAGCTTGGAAGGAGGGGGGGACCAGCATTTT.

The chain uses TRBV7-8 and TRBJ2-3, with TRBD1 identical over 7 bases. The germline gives CDR1 SGHVS, CDR2 FQNEAQ. This CDR3 is built from 15 residues. The junction had 8 bases not matched to a gene; V was cut back by 3 bases and J by 5 bases. The CDR3: CASSFRGRDRDTQYF. CDR3 DNA: TGTGCCAGCAGCTTCAGGGGCAGGGACAGAGATACGCAGTATTTT.

This clonotype was seen only a few times. The chain couples TRBV7-9 to TRBJ2-7; D perhaps matches TRBD2 (6 bases). CDR1 is SEHNR, CDR2 FQNEAQ, per germline (reference sequence). V was cut by 5 bases and J by 5 bases, with 16 bases left in between. The CDR3 is 14 residues long. CDR3 loop: CASSRAGSPHEQYF. The CDR3, as DNA: TGTGCCAGCAGCCGTGCGGGGTCCCCCCACGAGCAGTACTTC.

The chain couples TRBV20-1 to TRBJ2-1, with TRBD1 as a possible D gene (6 bases). This CDR3 comprises 12 residues. Deletions cut 6 bases from V and 9 bases from J, with 15 bases between. Germline CDR1 DFQATT, CDR2 SNEGSKA (reference sequence). The CDR3 here is CSAVLRGSEQFF. The CDR3 nucleotides read TGCAGTGCGGTACTCAGGGGAAGTGAGCAGTTCTTC.

This chain uses TRBV18 with TRBJ1-1; D is perhaps TRBD1 (5 bases). Deletions cut 3 bases from V and 11 bases from J, with 16 bases between. The CDR3 consists of 13 residues. CDR1 is KGHSH and CDR2 is LQKENI in the germline V gene. CDR3: CASSPRDSNRAFF. The CDR3 DNA reads TGTGCCAGCTCACCCCGGGACTCTAATAGGGCTTTCTTT.

V and J are TRBV6-5 and TRBJ2-7; possible D gene TRBD1, 6 bases. V was cut by 6 bases and J by 4 bases, with 16 bases left in between. The CDR3 length is 14 residues. From germline, CDR1 is MNHEY and CDR2 SVGAGI. The CDR3 coding sequence is TGTGCCAGCAGAAAGACAGGCCCCTATTACGAGCAGTACTTC. Amino acids: CASRKTGPYYEQYF.

This clonotype has more than one count but fewer than ten. The chain recombines TRBV12-3 or TRBV12-4 with TRBJ1-5; D gene unclear. The CDR3 loop spans 16 amino acids. Trimming took off 7 bases at V and 1 base at J, with 17 bases between the two ends. The CDR3 spells CASNAGTPWSNQPQHF. The CDR3 coding sequence is TGTGCCAGCAATGCGGGAACCCCGTGGAGCAATCAGCCCCAGCATTTT.

This clonotype was seen only a few times. The rearrangement links TRBV29-1 to TRBJ1-3; the D is unclear. Germline CDR1 is SQVTM and CDR2 is ANQGSEA. The V gene lost 3 bases and the J gene lost 2 bases, with 8 bases spanning the gap. There are 13 residues in the CDR3. The CDR3 DNA sequence: TGCAGCGTTGATCTGGGAACTGGAAACACCATATATTTT. Its protein product is CSVDLGTGNTIYF.

The chain carries TRBV11-1 and TRBJ1-2; no reliable D call. Germline V gene data show CDR1 as SGHAT and CDR2 as FQDESV (reference sequence). The CDR3 spans 12 residues. The V and J ends lost 3 bases and 5 bases respectively, with 7 bases between them. The CDR3 reads CASSFDNYGYTF. The CDR3 DNA follows: TGTGCCAGCAGCTTCGACAATTATGGCTACACCTTC. Complete variable domain (other parts from reference TRBV11-1 and TRBJ1-2): EAEVAQSPRYKITEKSQAVAFWCDPISGHATLYWYRQILGQGPELLVQFQDESVVDDSQLPKDRFSAERLKGVDSTLKIQPAELGDSAMYLCASSFDNYGYTFGSGTRLTVV.

There are a few counts of this clonotype. V gene TRBV3-1 combines with J gene TRBJ2-5, with a tentative D call TRBD2 (5 bases). Trimming left V 2 bases short and J 5 bases short, with 12 bases between. This CDR3 has 14 residues. The V gene's germline CDR1 is LGHDT and CDR2 YNNKEL (reference sequence). For the CDR3, the DNA is TGTGCCAGCAGCCAATCGTCGGGGTGGGAGACCCAGTACTTC. It is translated as CASSQSSGWETQYF.

There are a few counts of this clonotype. The chain recombines TRBV2 with TRBJ2-1; 10 bases map to TRBD2. The CDR3 consists of 13 residues. The trim removed 4 bases at V and 8 bases at J, leaving 2 bases unmatched. Germline V CDR1 and CDR2: SNHLY, FYNNEI. The CDR3 DNA reads as TGTGCCAGCAGTGTGAGCGGGGGGGATGAGCAGTTCTTC. Protein: CASSVSGGDEQFF.

This chain connects TRBV12-3 or TRBV12-4 to TRBJ1-5; the D is unclear. This CDR3 has 14 residues. V lost 6 bases and J 5 bases, leaving 14 bases between the germline ends. Here the CDR3 DNA reads TGTGCCAGCAGAACCAACCCGGGAGATCAGCCCCAGCATTTT. Its translation: CASRTNPGDQPQHF.

The rearrangement joins TRBV6-5 to TRBJ2-1, with D perhaps TRBD2 (5 bases). Germline V gene sequence: CDR1 MNHEY, CDR2 SVGAGI. Trimming left V 2 bases short and J 7 bases short, with 9 bases between. This CDR3 has 13 residues. CDR3 nucleotide sequence: TGTGCCAGCAGTTACCCCCCGGGGAATGAGCAGTTCTTC. The encoded protein is CASSYPPGNEQFF.

This clonotype was counted between two and nine times. This chain uses TRBV10-3 with TRBJ2-3, with D unresolved. Trimming took off 0 bases at V and 5 bases at J, with 6 bases between the two ends. The length of the CDR3 is 13 residues. Per germline, CDR1 ENHRY and CDR2 SYGVKD. The CDR3 coding sequence is TGTGCCATCAGTGAGTCTGACGGAGATACGCAGTATTTT. Residues: CAISESDGDTQYF.

The sample holds a few counts of this clonotype. The chain is built from TRBV6-5 and TRBJ2-3; 8 nucleotides match TRBD1. There are 16 residues in the CDR3. Unmatched junction bases numbered 7, after V lost 2 bases and J lost 3 bases. Germline assignment: CDR1 MNHEY and CDR2 SVGAGI. The CDR3 loop reads CASSYTSGGFTDTQYF. In DNA, the CDR3 is TGTGCCAGCAGTTACACCTCAGGGGGCTTTACAGATACGCAGTATTTT.